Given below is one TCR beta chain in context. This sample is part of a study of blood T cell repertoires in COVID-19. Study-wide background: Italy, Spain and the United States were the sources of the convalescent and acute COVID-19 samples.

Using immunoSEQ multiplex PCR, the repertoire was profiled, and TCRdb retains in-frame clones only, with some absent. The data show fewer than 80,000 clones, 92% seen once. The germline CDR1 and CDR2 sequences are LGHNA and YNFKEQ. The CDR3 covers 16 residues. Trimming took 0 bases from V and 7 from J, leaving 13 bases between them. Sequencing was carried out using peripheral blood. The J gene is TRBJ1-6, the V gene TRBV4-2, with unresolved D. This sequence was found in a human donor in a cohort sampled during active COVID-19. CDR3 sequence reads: CASSQEGLSVNSPLHF. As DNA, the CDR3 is TGTGCCAGCAGCCAAGAGGGCTTGTCTGTAAATTCACCCCTCCACTTT.